This T cell receptor beta chain was identified in a study of T-cell reconstitution after alpha-beta-depleted transplantation in children. Overall study results and limits: At around two months after transplant, the alpha-beta T cells were reportedly derived from several hundred expanded clones that came from non-depleted graft cells. Some patients showed high day-60 TCRbeta diversity, which derived from surviving recipient T cells and thymic progenitors.

The germline V gene encodes CDR1 LGHNA and CDR2 YNFKEQ. This CDR3 contains 15 residues. The V and J ends lost 4 bases and 7 bases respectively, with 17 bases between them. This clonotype has just a few counts. Its antigen is not known. As it was prepared, the TCRbeta library received unique molecular identifiers. TCRdb used MiXCR to reprocess the PCR reads, holding one entry per CDR3 protein. The table has some 43,000 distinct CDR3 sequences, around 9.2% seen once. V is TRBV4-2 and J is TRBJ2-1; maybe TRBD2 (7 bases). This specimen consisted of PBMCs, mostly from graft donor cells, obtained 60 days after TCRalphabeta/CD19-depleted stem cell transplant. This clonotype was obtained from a male patient aged 2 to 9 who had a stem cell transplant for chronic granulomatous disease, so the T cells may come from the graft donor. This chain's CDR3 is CASSPEGGGRNEQFF. The CDR3 bases are TGTGCCAGCAGCCCCGAGGGGGGGGGTAGGAATGAGCAGTTCTTC.